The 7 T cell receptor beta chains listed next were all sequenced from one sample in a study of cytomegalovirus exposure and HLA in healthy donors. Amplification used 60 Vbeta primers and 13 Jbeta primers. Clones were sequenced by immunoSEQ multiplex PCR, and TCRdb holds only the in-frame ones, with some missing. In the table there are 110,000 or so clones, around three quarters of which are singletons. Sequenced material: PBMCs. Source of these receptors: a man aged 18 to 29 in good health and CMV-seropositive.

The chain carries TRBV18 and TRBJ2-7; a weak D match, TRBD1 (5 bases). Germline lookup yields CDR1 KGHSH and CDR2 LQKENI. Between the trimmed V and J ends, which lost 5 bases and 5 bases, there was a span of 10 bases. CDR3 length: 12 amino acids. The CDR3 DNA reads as TGTGCCAGCTCATCCCAGGGTGACGAGCAGTACTTC. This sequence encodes CASSSQGDEQYF.

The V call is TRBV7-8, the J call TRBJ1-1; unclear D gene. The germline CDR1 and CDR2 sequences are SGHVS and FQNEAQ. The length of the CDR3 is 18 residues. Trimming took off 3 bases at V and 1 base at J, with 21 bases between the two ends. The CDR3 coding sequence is TGTGCCAGCAGCTTGAGTGGGTCCCTTAGCCCCTGGAACACTGAAGCTTTCTTT. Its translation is CASSLSGSLSPWNTEAFF.

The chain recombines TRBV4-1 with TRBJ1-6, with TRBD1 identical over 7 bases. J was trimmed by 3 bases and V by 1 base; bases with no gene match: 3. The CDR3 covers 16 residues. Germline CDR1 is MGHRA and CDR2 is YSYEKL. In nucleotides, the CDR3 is TGCGCCAGCAGCCAAGCCCGGGACAGCTATAATTCACCCCTCCACTTT. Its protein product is CASSQARDSYNSPLHF.

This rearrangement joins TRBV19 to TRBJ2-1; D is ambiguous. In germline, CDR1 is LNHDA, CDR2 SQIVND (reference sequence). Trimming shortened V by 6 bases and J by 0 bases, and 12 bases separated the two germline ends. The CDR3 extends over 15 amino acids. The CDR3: CASSSGSTSYNEQFF. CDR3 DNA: TGTGCCAGTAGCTCAGGATCTACCTCCTACAATGAGCAGTTCTTC.

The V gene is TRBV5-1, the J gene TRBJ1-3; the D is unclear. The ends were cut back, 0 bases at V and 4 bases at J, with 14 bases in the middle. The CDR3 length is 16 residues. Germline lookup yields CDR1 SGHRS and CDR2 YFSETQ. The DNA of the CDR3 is TGCGCCAGCAGCTTGGATGTTGCGGAATCGGGAAACACCATATATTTT. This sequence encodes CASSLDVAESGNTIYF.

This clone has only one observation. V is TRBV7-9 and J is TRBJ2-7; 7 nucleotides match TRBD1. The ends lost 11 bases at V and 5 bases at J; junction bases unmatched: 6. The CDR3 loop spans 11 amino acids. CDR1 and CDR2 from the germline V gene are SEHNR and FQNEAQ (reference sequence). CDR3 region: CAGNRGDEQYF. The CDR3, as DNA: TGTGCCGGTAACAGGGGAGACGAGCAGTACTTC.

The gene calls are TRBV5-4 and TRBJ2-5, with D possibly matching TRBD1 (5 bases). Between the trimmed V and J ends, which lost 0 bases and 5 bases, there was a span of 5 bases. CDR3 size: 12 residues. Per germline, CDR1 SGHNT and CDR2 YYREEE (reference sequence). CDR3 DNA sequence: TGTGCCAGCAGCTTGGACAGGGAGACCCAGTACTTC. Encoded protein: CASSLDRETQYF.